This T cell receptor beta chain was identified in a study of cytomegalovirus exposure and HLA in healthy donors. About the research overall: Across about 400 genotyped donors, approximately 80% landed in the Caucasian-associated ancestry cluster.

Use of 60 Vbeta and 13 Jbeta primers characterized the PCR. Data came from immunoSEQ multiplex PCR; TCRdb stores just in-frame clones and leaves some out. The sample yields 150,000 to 200,000 clones, approximately 81% seen once. Germline assignment: CDR1 MNHNS and CDR2 SASEGT. The CDR3 covers 14 residues. The V gene lost 8 bases and the J gene lost 3 bases, with 16 bases spanning the gap. This chain connects TRBV6-1 to TRBJ1-2; D is possibly TRBD1 (5 bases). Sequenced: PBMCs. The receptor comes from a woman younger than 30 in good health and CMV-seropositive. Here the CDR3 reads CASGQGGEDYGYTF. In nucleotides, the CDR3 is TGTGCCAGCGGTCAGGGCGGGGAGGACTATGGCTACACCTTC.